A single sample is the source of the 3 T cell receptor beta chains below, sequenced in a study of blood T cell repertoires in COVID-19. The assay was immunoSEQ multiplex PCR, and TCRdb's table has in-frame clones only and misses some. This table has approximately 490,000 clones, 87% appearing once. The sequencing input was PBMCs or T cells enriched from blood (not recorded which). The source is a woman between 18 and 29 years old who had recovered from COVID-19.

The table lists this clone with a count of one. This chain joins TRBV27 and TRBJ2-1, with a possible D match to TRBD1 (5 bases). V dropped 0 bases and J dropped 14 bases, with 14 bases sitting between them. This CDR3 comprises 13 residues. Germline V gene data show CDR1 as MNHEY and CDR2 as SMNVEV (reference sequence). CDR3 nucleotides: TGTGCCAGCAGTTTATCATGGAGACAGAGTGAGTTCTTC. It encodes CASSLSWRQSEFF.

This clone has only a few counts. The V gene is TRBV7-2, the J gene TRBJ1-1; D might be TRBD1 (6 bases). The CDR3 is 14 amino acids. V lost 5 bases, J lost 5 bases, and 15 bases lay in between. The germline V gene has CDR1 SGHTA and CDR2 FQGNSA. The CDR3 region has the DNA TGTGCCAGCAGCGCCCATTCTACAGGGACTGAAGCTTTCTTT. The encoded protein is CASSAHSTGTEAFF.

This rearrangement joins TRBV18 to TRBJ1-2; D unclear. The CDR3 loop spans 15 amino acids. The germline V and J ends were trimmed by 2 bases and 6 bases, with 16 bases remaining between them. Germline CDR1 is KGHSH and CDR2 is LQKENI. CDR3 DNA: TGTGCCAGCTCACCAGGCGCCGGGGAGGGAAATGGCTACACCTTC. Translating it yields CASSPGAGEGNGYTF.